The 8 T cell receptor beta chains presented below share a single source sample, sequenced in a study of response to subunit inactivated influenza vaccine. From the RT-PCR reads, TCRdb called clonotypes with MiXCR, one entry per CDR3 protein. The sample lists about 170,000 distinct CDR3 sequences, 9.5% to 12% occurring once. The sequences come from CD8+ T cells sorted from PBMCs, collected roughly 24 months after vaccination. The origin of the receptors is a man aged 45 to 70 who received an inactivated influenza vaccine.

The chain joins TRBV6-2 or TRBV6-3 to TRBJ2-7, with D perhaps TRBD2 (5 bases). The CDR3 contains 17 residues. Germline lookup yields CDR1 MNHEY and CDR2 SVGEGT. V dropped 2 bases and J dropped 2 bases, with 19 bases sitting between them. CDR3 in amino acids: CASSYVLGVHLTYEQYF. In DNA, the CDR3 is TGTGCCAGCAGTTACGTCTTGGGAGTGCATCTAACCTACGAGCAGTACTTC.

As for this clonotype: One end of the junction is discordant with germline, which a read error may explain. This chain links TRBV12-3 or TRBV12-4 with TRBJ2-1; 9 bases fit TRBD2. This CDR3 has 13 amino acids. The CDR3: CTSRSGSYNEQFF. Here the CDR3 DNA reads TGTACCAGCCGTAGCGGGAGCTACAATGAGCAGTTCTTC.

This clonotype was counted between two and nine times. This chain links TRBV6-1 with TRBJ2-7; 8 positions agree with TRBD2. The CDR3 has 14 residues. Germline V CDR1 and CDR2: MNHNS, SASEGT. V gave up 5 bases and J gave up 4 bases; unmatched junction bases: 7. The CDR3 is CASSLAPGGYEQYF. CDR3 DNA sequence: TGTGCCAGCAGTCTTGCCCCGGGAGGGTACGAGCAGTACTTC.

The chain carries TRBV4-3 and TRBJ2-7, with a tentative D call TRBD1 (6 bases). V lost 4 bases and J lost 2, with 21 bases in between. CDR3 length: 17 residues. The germline V gene encodes CDR1 LGHNA and CDR2 YSLEER. CDR3 coding DNA: TGCGCCAGCAGCCCAACATGGTCGACGGGACAAACCTACGAGCAGTACTTC. This translates into CASSPTWSTGQTYEQYF.

The V call is TRBV12-3 or TRBV12-4, the J call TRBJ1-1; TRBD1 might be the D (5 bases). The V end was cut by 3 bases, the J end by 5 bases, with 10 bases between. CDR3 length: 13 residues. The DNA of the CDR3 is TGTGCCAGCAGTTTCGCAGGGTGGACTGAAGCTTTCTTT. Encoded protein: CASSFAGWTEAFF.

There are many counts of this clonotype. The rearrangement joins TRBV12-3 or TRBV12-4 to TRBJ2-3; D might be TRBD1 (6 bases). The CDR3 has 14 amino acids. With 4 bases removed from V and 2 bases from J, the gap between germline ends came to 10 bases. The CDR3, as DNA: TGTGCCAGCAGTTCAGGGGATCACACAGATACGCAGTATTTT. This codes for CASSSGDHTDTQYF.

The genes are TRBV27 and TRBJ1-2, with TRBD1 matching over 7 bases. The junction had 3 bases not matched to a gene; V was cut back by 2 bases and J by 3 bases. Per germline, CDR1 MNHEY and CDR2 SMNVEV (reference sequence). CDR3 length equals 14 residues. The CDR3 spells CASSLGQAHYGYTF. CDR3 DNA sequence: TGTGCCAGCAGTTTAGGACAGGCCCACTATGGCTACACCTTC.

The V and J genes are TRBV4-1 and TRBJ1-1, with unresolved D. CDR1 MGHRA and CDR2 YSYEKL come from the germline V gene. Trimming stripped 4 bases from V and 1 base from J, with 7 bases between. CDR3 length: 13 residues. CDR3 sequence reads: CASSLPSNTEAFF. DNA of the CDR3: TGCGCCAGCAGCCTCCCATCGAACACTGAAGCTTTCTTT.